This T cell receptor (beta chain) stems from a study of shared clonotypes between healthy human individuals. To note about this clone: Its target is not known.

Overall study results and limits: It was the non-shared clonotypes that had lower generation probabilities than clonotypes shared by all four donors.

This table comes from immunoSEQ multiplex PCR, and its TCRdb copy is limited to in-frame clones, with some not included. The table has approximately 500,000 clones, 96% seen once. This CDR3 is built from 15 residues. In germline, CDR1 is SQVTM, CDR2 ANQGSEA. Trimming stripped 3 bases from V and 0 bases from J, with 13 bases between. This chain connects TRBV29-1 to TRBJ2-3; D is unclear. The source of this sequence is a woman in her thirties in good health. The source material was naive CD4+ T cells sorted from blood. Subset described: CD45RA+ positively selected. This CDR3 reads CSVDIRLTSTDTQYF. CDR3 sequence (DNA): TGCAGCGTTGATATCAGGTTGACTAGCACAGATACGCAGTATTTT.